The 32 T cell receptor beta chains given below trace back to one sample, sequenced in a study of T cell responses to AZD1222 COVID-19 vaccine. Assay: immunoSEQ multiplex PCR; the TCRdb copy retains only in-frame clones and omits some. Of about 170,000 clones in the sample, around 90% are singletons; the top ten hold 2.5% to 3%. The input for sequencing was peripheral blood, taken on day 0 of AZD1222 vaccination. These receptors were collected from an adult in good health.

The V gene is TRBV7-8, the J gene TRBJ1-1, with TRBD1 matching 8 bases. Germline CDR1 SGHVS, CDR2 FQNEAQ. V lost 5 bases and J lost 5; bases outside the gene matches: 7. The CDR3 spans 14 residues. As DNA, the CDR3 is TGTGCCAGCAGCCCTCGACAGGGGTGGACTGAAGCTTTCTTT. The encoded protein is CASSPRQGWTEAFF.

This clone showed up just once. This rearrangement joins TRBV6-5 to TRBJ2-3; tentative D call: TRBD2 (5 bases). CDR1 MNHEY and CDR2 SVGAGI come from the germline V gene. The CDR3 has 14 residues. V lost 2 bases and J 2 bases, leaving 8 bases between the germline ends. CDR3 nucleotide sequence: TGTGCCAGCAGTTACAGGACTCACACAGATACGCAGTATTTT. Translated: CASSYRTHTDTQYF.

CDR3 amino acids: CAGRERGPYEQYF. The CDR3 DNA sequence: TGTGCCGGGCGCGAAAGGGGTCCCTACGAGCAGTACTTC. The J gene is TRBJ2-7, the V gene TRBV30, with a possible D match to TRBD1 (5 bases). Deletions cut 8 bases from V and 2 bases from J, with 16 bases between. The CDR3 sequence is 13 residues long. The V gene's germline CDR1 is GTSNPN and CDR2 SVGIG (reference sequence).

J is TRBJ1-5 and V is TRBV18, with TRBD1 matching 8 bases. Germline CDR1 is KGHSH and CDR2 is LQKENI. The CDR3 is made up of 14 amino acids. With 4 bases clipped from V and 3 bases from J, the junction kept 2 bases outside the gene matches. The CDR3 reads CASSLDRANQPQHF. The CDR3 DNA reads TGTGCCAGCTCACTGGACAGGGCCAATCAGCCCCAGCATTTT.

This clone appeared once. The chain couples TRBV7-9 to TRBJ2-3; D gene ambiguous. CDR1 is SEHNR and CDR2 is FQNEAQ in the germline V gene (reference sequence). This CDR3 has 17 residues. V gave up 5 bases and J gave up 5 bases, with 23 bases separating them. This CDR3 reads CASSRKSGPPAGDTQYF. CDR3 nucleotide sequence: TGTGCCAGCAGCCGAAAATCCGGCCCCCCCGCCGGAGATACGCAGTATTTT.

This clone turned up a few times. V is TRBV5-4 and J is TRBJ2-5, with TRBD2 matching over 8 bases. The germline CDR1 and CDR2 sequences are SGHNT and YYREEE (reference sequence). Trimming cost V 4 bases and J 6 bases; bases outside gene matches: 11. CDR3 length equals 15 residues. The CDR3 loop is CASSRTERESKTQYF. The CDR3, as DNA: TGTGCCAGCAGCCGGACAGAGCGGGAGTCTAAGACCCAGTACTTC.

This chain connects TRBV6-5 to TRBJ1-1, with D possibly being TRBD1 (5 bases). Germline V gene lookup returns CDR1 MNHEY and CDR2 SVGAGI. V was pared by 6 bases and J by 0 bases, with 8 bases between. The CDR3 spans 13 residues. The CDR3 bases are TGTGCCAGCAGGCAGGGCATGAACACTGAAGCTTTCTTT. Amino acid sequence: CASRQGMNTEAFF.

The V gene is TRBV10-2, the J gene TRBJ2-5, with D possibly matching TRBD2 (6 bases). Germline assignment: CDR1 WSHSY and CDR2 SAAADI. The CDR3 totals 15 residues. Trimming removed 4 bases at V and 5 bases at J, with 17 bases between. CDR3 sequence (DNA): TGCGCCAGCAGTGTCTCTGGGAGGCCCCGGGAGACCCAGTACTTC. Its translation: CASSVSGRPRETQYF.

The chain employs TRBV5-1 and TRBJ2-1; weak D call: TRBD2 (6 bases). There are 16 residues in the CDR3. V lost 6 bases and J 3 bases, leaving 19 bases between the germline ends. Germline values: CDR1 SGHRS, CDR2 YFSETQ. CDR3 nucleotides: TGCGCCAGCATCCCGTCCCACGGCGGGAACTACAATGAGCAGTTCTTC. The encoded protein is CASIPSHGGNYNEQFF.

This rearrangement joins TRBV9 to TRBJ1-2; maybe TRBD1 (5 bases). Trimming removed 3 bases from V and 7 bases from J, with 16 bases in between. CDR3 length equals 14 residues. CDR1 is SGDLS, CDR2 YYNGEE, per germline. CDR3 sequence (DNA): TGTGCCAGCAGCGCTCGTGGGGGGTCGCGTGGCTACACCTTC. Translation gives CASSARGGSRGYTF.

The chain uses TRBV5-1 and TRBJ2-1; D is tentatively TRBD1 or TRBD2 (5 bases each). The CDR3 totals 15 residues. Germline V gives CDR1 SGHRS, CDR2 YFSETQ. V was shortened by 3 bases and J by 0 bases, with 10 bases between the two germline ends. This chain's CDR3 is CASSWDRSSYNEQFF. The DNA of the CDR3 is TGCGCCAGCAGCTGGGACCGGAGCTCCTACAATGAGCAGTTCTTC. Full variable domain (missing parts from reference TRBV5-1 and TRBJ2-1): KAGVTQTPRYLIKTRGQQVTLSCSPISGHRSVSWYQQTPGQGLQFLFEYFSETQRNKGNFPGRFSGRQFSNSRSEMNVSTLELGDSALYLCASSWDRSSYNEQFFGPGTRLTVL.

The chain links TRBV5-1 to TRBJ2-1; 9 bases map to TRBD1. From germline, CDR1 is SGHRS and CDR2 YFSETQ. J lost 8 bases, V lost 0 bases, and 6 bases had no gene match. CDR3 length: 15 amino acids. CDR3 in amino acids: CASSLGQGETDEQFF. The DNA for the CDR3 is TGCGCCAGCAGCTTGGGACAGGGGGAGACGGATGAGCAGTTCTTC.

The chain combines TRBV10-3 with TRBJ2-1, with D possibly called TRBD1 or TRBD2 (5 bases each). This CDR3 is 15 amino acids long. Germline assignment: CDR1 ENHRY and CDR2 SYGVKD. With 2 bases removed from V and 8 bases from J, the gap between germline ends came to 16 bases. CDR3 protein: CAISEDPGHIDEQFF. DNA for the CDR3: TGTGCCATCAGTGAGGATCCGGGGCATATCGATGAGCAGTTCTTC.

J is TRBJ2-3 and V is TRBV18, with a weak D call TRBD1 (6 bases). Trimming removed 1 base at V and 4 bases at J, with 9 bases between. CDR1 and CDR2 from the germline V gene are KGHSH and LQKENI. This CDR3 comprises 14 residues. CDR3 in amino acids: CASSPQQGPDTQYF. DNA of the CDR3: TGTGCCAGCTCACCACAGCAGGGGCCAGATACGCAGTATTTT.

The chain employs TRBV3-1 (or the pseudogene TRBV3-2) and TRBJ2-2; 7 bases are a match to TRBD2. CDR3 length: 14 amino acids. Germline V gene lookup returns CDR1 LGHDT and CDR2 YNNKEL (reference sequence). J gave up 6 bases and V 2 bases, and 3 bases lay outside the gene matches. DNA for the CDR3: TGTGCCAGCAGCCAAACGACTAGCTCCGGGGAGCTGTTTTTT. It is translated as CASSQTTSSGELFF.

The rearrangement links TRBV5-5 to TRBJ2-1; 13 nucleotides match TRBD2. Trimming cost V 1 base and J 6 bases; bases outside gene matches: 1. This CDR3 has 15 amino acids. Germline V CDR1 and CDR2: SGHKS, YYEKEE (reference sequence). The CDR3 protein is CASSLTSGRANEQFF. The DNA of the CDR3 is TGTGCCAGCAGCTTGACTAGCGGGAGGGCCAATGAGCAGTTCTTC.

The CDR3 bases are TGTGCCAGCAGCGGCGGACAGGGGCCTAATGAAAAACTGTTTTTT. Its protein is CASSGGQGPNEKLFF. The chain is built from TRBV7-9 and TRBJ1-4, with 9 bases that match TRBD1. The trim removed 5 bases at V and 3 bases at J, leaving 4 bases unmatched. The CDR3 runs to 15 residues. Germline CDR1 is SEHNR and CDR2 is FQNEAQ (reference sequence). Filled out from reference TRBV7-9 and TRBJ1-4, the complete variable domain reads DTGVSQNPRHKITKRGQNVTFRCDPISEHNRLYWYRQTLGQGPEFLTYFQNEAQLEKSRLLSDRFSAERPKGSFSTLEIQRTEQGDSAMYLCASSGGQGPNEKLFFGSGTQLSVL.

The J gene is TRBJ2-1, the V gene TRBV7-2; D may be TRBD2 (7 bases). The CDR3 is made up of 14 amino acids. Trimming stripped 6 bases from V and 3 bases from J, with 12 bases between. Per germline, CDR1 SGHTA and CDR2 FQGNSA. In DNA form, the CDR3 reads TGTGCCAGCAGGGGGGGGCGGGACTACAATGAGCAGTTCTTC. The encoded protein is CASRGGRDYNEQFF.

The chain carries TRBV30 and TRBJ2-1, with D possibly being TRBD1 or TRBD2 (5 bases each). This CDR3 spans 15 amino acids. Between the trimmed V and J ends, which lost 2 bases and 0 bases, there was a span of 11 bases. The germline V gene encodes CDR1 GTSNPN and CDR2 SVGIG (reference sequence). CDR3 amino acids: CAWSLATASYNEQFF. The CDR3 region has the DNA TGTGCCTGGAGTTTAGCGACAGCCTCCTACAATGAGCAGTTCTTC.

V and J are TRBV4-1 and TRBJ1-6; possibly TRBD1 for D (6 bases). The V gene's germline CDR1 is MGHRA and CDR2 YSYEKL. This CDR3 comprises 16 residues. With 6 bases removed from V and 10 bases from J, the gap between germline ends came to 22 bases. The CDR3 DNA reads TGCGCCAGCAGACCACATCACAGGGAACCAGGATCACCCCTCCACTTT. Translating it yields CASRPHHREPGSPLHF.

V usage is TRBV10-1 and J usage is TRBJ2-7; unclear D gene. This CDR3 comprises 14 residues. CDR1 is WNHNN and CDR2 is SYGVQD in the germline V gene (reference sequence). The V and J ends lost 0 bases and 0 bases respectively, with 6 bases between them. The CDR3 loop reads CASSESSNSYEQYF. CDR3 DNA sequence: TGCGCCAGCAGTGAGTCGTCAAACTCCTACGAGCAGTACTTC.

The rearrangement links TRBV6-5 to TRBJ2-7, with TRBD2 matching 7 bases. This CDR3 comprises 15 residues. The V and J ends lost 2 bases and 4 bases, in that order; junction bases with no gene match: 8. Germline V gene lookup returns CDR1 MNHEY and CDR2 SVGAGI. This CDR3 reads CASSYPQRGEYEQYF. The CDR3, as DNA: TGTGCCAGCAGTTACCCACAGCGGGGCGAATACGAGCAGTACTTC.

V gene TRBV9 combines with J gene TRBJ2-2; tentatively, D is TRBD2 (6 bases). The V end was cut by 0 bases, the J end by 7 bases, with 7 bases between. The CDR3 extends over 13 amino acids. Germline V gene lookup returns CDR1 SGDLS and CDR2 YYNGEE. The CDR3 spells CASSVAGDGELFF. CDR3 sequence (DNA): TGTGCCAGCAGCGTAGCGGGGGACGGGGAGCTGTTTTTT.

This clone was seen only once. The V call is TRBV30, the J call TRBJ1-4; no clear D. V dropped 0 bases and J dropped 8 bases, with 4 bases sitting between them. Germline CDR1 reads GTSNPN; CDR2 reads SVGIG (reference sequence). This CDR3 region has 11 residues. Here the CDR3 DNA reads TGTGCCTGGAGTGTAACCGAAAAACTGTTTTTT. It codes for CAWSVTEKLFF. The variable domain in full, completed from reference TRBV30 and TRBJ1-4, reads SQTIHQWPATLVQPVGSPLSLECTVEGTSNPNLYWYRQAAGRGLQLLFYSVGIGQISSEVPQNLSASRPQDRQFILSSKKLLLSDSGFYLCAWSVTEKLFFGSGTQLSVL.

The sample holds a few counts of this clone. The CDR3, as DNA: TGTGCCATCAGTGAGTCCCCCGGGACTAGCGGGAGGGCCTCCTACAATGAGCAGTTCTTC. Encoded protein: CAISESPGTSGRASYNEQFF. V and J are TRBV10-3 and TRBJ2-1; 16 bases fit TRBD2. V lost 0 bases and J lost 0; bases outside the gene matches: 5. The CDR3 has 20 amino acids. CDR1 and CDR2 from the germline V gene are ENHRY and SYGVKD.

V is TRBV6-5 and J is TRBJ2-1; 12 nucleotides line up with TRBD2. CDR3 length equals 16 residues. The J segment lost 6 bases and the V segment lost 0 bases, leaving 3 bases of the junction unmatched. Germline V gene data show CDR1 as MNHEY and CDR2 as SVGAGI. The CDR3: CASSYSLAGGANEQFF. CDR3 DNA: TGTGCCAGCAGTTACTCTCTAGCGGGAGGGGCCAATGAGCAGTTCTTC.

The rearrangement uses TRBV27 and TRBJ1-3; D unresolved. CDR1 is MNHEY and CDR2 is SMNVEV in the germline V gene (reference sequence). V lost 6 bases, J lost 3 bases, and 9 bases lay in between. The CDR3 spans 13 residues. CDR3 sequence reads: CASRGEGGNTIYF. For the CDR3, the DNA is TGTGCCAGCAGGGGCGAAGGTGGAAACACCATATATTTT.

In this sample, this clone turned up once. The V and J genes are TRBV7-9 and TRBJ2-7; D uncertain. The germline V gene has CDR1 SEHNR and CDR2 FQNEAQ (reference sequence). This CDR3 comprises 14 residues. The V end was cut by 7 bases, the J end by 5 bases, with 18 bases between. CDR3 coding DNA: TGTGCCAGCACCTCTAGGTACCAAGGCAACGAGCAGTACTTC. Encoded protein: CASTSRYQGNEQYF.

The chain employs TRBV3-1 (or the pseudogene TRBV3-2) and TRBJ1-2, with 7 bases identical to TRBD1. V lost 9 bases, J lost 7 bases, and 11 bases stayed unmatched. This CDR3 has 13 residues. CDR1 is LGHDT and CDR2 is YNNKEL in the germline V gene (reference sequence). CDR3 DNA: TGTGCCAGTAAGATACAGGGGTCCCTTGGCTACACCTTC. Translation gives CASKIQGSLGYTF.

V is TRBV30 and J is TRBJ1-2; D is perhaps TRBD1 (5 bases). CDR1 and CDR2 from the germline V gene are GTSNPN and SVGIG (reference sequence). The CDR3 runs 13 residues. The V end lost 0 bases, the J end lost 7 bases, and 12 bases lay between the germline ends. The CDR3 bases are TGTGCCTGGAGTGTACTGAGAGGGGCTGGCTACACCTTC. Residues: CAWSVLRGAGYTF.

This clone showed up just a few times. This rearrangement joins TRBV5-6 to TRBJ2-2, with D possibly being TRBD1 (5 bases). The germline V gene has CDR1 SGHDT and CDR2 YYEEEE. The CDR3 sequence is 16 residues long. Trimming took 0 bases from V and 2 from J, leaving 11 bases between them. As DNA, the CDR3 is TGTGCCAGCAGCTTGGCCAAGGGGCCAAACACCGGGGAGCTGTTTTTT. This gives the protein CASSLAKGPNTGELFF.

This clone was counted once. J is TRBJ2-1 and V is TRBV27; perhaps TRBD2 as D (6 bases). The CDR3 runs to 16 residues. V was clipped by 1 base and J by 2 bases, with 12 bases between them. The germline V gene encodes CDR1 MNHEY and CDR2 SMNVEV (reference sequence). CDR3 DNA sequence: TGTGCCAGCAGTTTATACGAGCGGGCCGCCTACAATGAGCAGTTCTTC. It specifies CASSLYERAAYNEQFF.